This TCR beta chain came from a study of T cell repertoires in cytomegalovirus infection. Study-wide context: Matching HLA type and CMV infection were both indicated by public TCR beta signatures.

General study findings and limits: Dominating the ex vivo response were HLA-C-restricted CMV-specific TCR beta clonotypes. Accumulated public TCR beta family frequency recognized individuals carrying CMV together with the relevant HLA.

TCRdb itself ran the reads through MiXCR, one entry per CDR3 protein. This sample yields about 600,000 distinct CDR3 sequences, of which approximately 25% are seen a single time; around 7.6% belongs to the top ten. Of note for this clonotype: Its target is unknown.

This CDR3 is built from 17 residues. Per the germline V gene, CDR1 is MNHEY and CDR2 is SVGEGT. V was shortened by 2 bases and J by 0 bases, with 14 bases between the two germline ends. This clonotype was sampled from a human donor in good health (CMV status not recorded). Some clones in this sample may be carry-over from other donors' samples. The specimen was CD8+ T cells from PBMCs. The chain employs TRBV6-2 or TRBV6-3 and TRBJ2-4; D is ambiguous. The CDR3 sequence: CASSYESGALAKNIQYF. The CDR3, as DNA: TGTGCCAGCAGTTACGAATCGGGCGCCCTAGCCAAAAACATTCAGTACTTC.